This TCR beta chain was sequenced for a study of blood T cell repertoires in COVID-19. This CDR3 region has 17 residues. Germline CDR1 reads SGHDN; CDR2 reads FVKESK. Unmatched junction bases numbered 6, after V lost 4 bases and J lost 2 bases. Method: immunoSEQ multiplex PCR; TCRdb's copy keeps in-frame clones and lacks some. The data contain under 130,000 clones, about four fifths of them singletons. The chain links TRBV14 to TRBJ2-3; the match to TRBD2 covers 13 bases. The TCR comes from a woman older than 75 with acute or convalescent COVID-19. The source material was peripheral blood. The CDR3 nucleotides are TGTGCCAGCAGCCCTCGACTAGCGGGAGGTTACACAGATACGCAGTATTTT. It codes for CASSPRLAGGYTDTQYF.